Presented here are 4 T cell receptor beta chains from one specimen sequenced in a study of T cell responses to AZD1222 COVID-19 vaccine. TCRdb keeps only in-frame clones here, not all; method: immunoSEQ multiplex PCR. The sample consists of over 150,000 clones, 85% to 95% of them appearing once. This material consisted of peripheral blood, taken 28 days after the second dose of the MenACWY control vaccine. All receptors come from an adult who received the MenACWY meningococcal vaccine as a control.

The chain combines TRBV12-3 or TRBV12-4 with TRBJ1-2; D is ambiguous. Trimming stripped 3 bases from V and 2 bases from J, with 7 bases between. CDR3 length equals 13 residues. The CDR3: CASSFRINYGYTF. CDR3 DNA sequence: TGTGCCAGCAGTTTCCGGATAAACTATGGCTACACCTTC.

This chain uses TRBV3-1 (or the pseudogene TRBV3-2) with TRBJ2-3, with TRBD1 identical over 9 bases. This CDR3 is built from 16 residues. V dropped 3 bases and J dropped 1; count of bases not matched to a gene: 5. Per the germline V gene, CDR1 is LGHDT and CDR2 is YNNKEL (reference sequence). This CDR3 is CASSQDRGWGTDTQYF. The CDR3 DNA follows: TGTGCCAGCAGCCAGGACAGGGGTTGGGGCACAGATACGCAGTATTTT.

This clone was counted a single time. V usage is TRBV9 and J usage is TRBJ2-3; unclear D gene. Trimming took off 0 bases at V and 1 base at J, with 9 bases between the two ends. Looked up from germline, CDR1 is SGDLS and CDR2 is YYNGEE. This CDR3 is built from 15 residues. CDR3 sequence (DNA): TGTGCCAGCAGCGTAGTACCAGCTCGCACAGATACGCAGTATTTT. Translation gives CASSVVPARTDTQYF.

The CDR3 reads CAISPRVSGQGAGNTIYF. The CDR3 nucleotides read TGTGCCATCTCCCCTCGCGTTTCGGGACAGGGCGCTGGAAACACCATATATTTT. The rearrangement uses TRBV10-3 and TRBJ1-3; TRBD1 agrees at 9 bases. V gave up 8 bases and J gave up 2 bases; unmatched junction bases: 16. This CDR3 comprises 18 residues. Looked up from germline, CDR1 is ENHRY and CDR2 is SYGVKD.